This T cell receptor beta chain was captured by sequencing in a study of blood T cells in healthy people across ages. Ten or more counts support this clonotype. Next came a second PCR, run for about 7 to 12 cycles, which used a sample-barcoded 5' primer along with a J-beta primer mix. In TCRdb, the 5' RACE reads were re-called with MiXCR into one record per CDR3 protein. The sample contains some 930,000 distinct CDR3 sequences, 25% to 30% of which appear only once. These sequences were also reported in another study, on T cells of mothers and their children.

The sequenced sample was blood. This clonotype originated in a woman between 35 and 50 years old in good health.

CDR3 sequence reads: CASSLAGGHSYEQYF. The CDR3 nucleotides read TGTGCCAGCAGCTTAGCTGGAGGGCACTCCTACGAGCAGTACTTC. V and J are TRBV7-2 and TRBJ2-7, with D possibly TRBD2 on 6 matching bases. CDR3 length: 15 residues. Germline V gives CDR1 SGHTA, CDR2 FQGNSA. Trimming took 0 bases from V and 0 from J, leaving 9 bases between them.